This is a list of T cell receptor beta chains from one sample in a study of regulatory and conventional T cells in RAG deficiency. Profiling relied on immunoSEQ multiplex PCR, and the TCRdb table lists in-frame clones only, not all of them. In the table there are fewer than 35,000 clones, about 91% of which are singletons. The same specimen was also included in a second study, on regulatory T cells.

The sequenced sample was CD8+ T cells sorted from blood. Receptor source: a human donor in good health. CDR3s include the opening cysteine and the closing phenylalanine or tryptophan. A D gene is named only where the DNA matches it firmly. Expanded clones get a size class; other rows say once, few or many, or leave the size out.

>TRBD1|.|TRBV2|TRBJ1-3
TGTGCCAGCAGTCAGACAGGGCCTGGAAACACCATATATTTT
CASSQTGPGNTIYF
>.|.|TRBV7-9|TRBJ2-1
TGTGCCAGCAGCTCATCATACAGGGTCGGCTACAATGAGCAGTTCTTC
CASSSSYRVGYNEQFF
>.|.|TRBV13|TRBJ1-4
TGTGCCAGCAGCCCTGAGGGGGTAGAAAAACTGTTTTTT
CASSPEGVEKLFF
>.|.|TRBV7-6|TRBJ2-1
TGTGCCAGCAGCTTCGTTGCTGCTGAGCAGTTCTTC
CASSFVAAEQFF
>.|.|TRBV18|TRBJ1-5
TGTGCCAGCTCACCACGAAACAGGGAGGGTCAGCCCCAGCATTTT
CASSPRNREGQPQHF
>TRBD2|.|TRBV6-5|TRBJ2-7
TGTGCCAGCAGTTATTCTAGCGGGAAAAACGAGCAGTACTTC
CASSYSSGKNEQYF
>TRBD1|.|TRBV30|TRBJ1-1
TGTGCCTGGAGTCTCGGACAGGTCAACACTGAAGCTTTCTTT
CAWSLGQVNTEAFF
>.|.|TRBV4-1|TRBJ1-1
TGCGCCAGCGAAGACGTTAACACTGAAGCTTTCTTT
CASEDVNTEAFF
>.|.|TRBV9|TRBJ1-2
TGTGCCAGCAGCGTAGCGCCTCGGACGGGTTCCGACTATGGCTACACCTTC
CASSVAPRTGSDYGYTF
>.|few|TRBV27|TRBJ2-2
TGTGCCAGCAGGGCAGTTAACACCGGGGAGCTGTTTTTT
CASRAVNTGELFF
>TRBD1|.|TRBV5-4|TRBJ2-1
TGTGCCAGCAGCTCGGGACAGGGGGTGGTCGGGTCTAATGAGCAGTTCTTC
CASSSGQGVVGSNEQFF
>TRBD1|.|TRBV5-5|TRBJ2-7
TGTGCCAGCAGCGCGGGACAGGGCTACGAGCAGTACTTC
CASSAGQGYEQYF
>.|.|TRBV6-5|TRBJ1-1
TGTGCCAGCAGCCGGACGGGTCGGATGAACACTGAAGCTTTCTTT
CASSRTGRMNTEAFF
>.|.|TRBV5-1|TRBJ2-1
TGCGCCAGCAGCTTGGCGGGGCCGGCCAATGAGCAGTTCTTC
CASSLAGPANEQFF
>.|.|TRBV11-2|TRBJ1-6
TGTGCCAGCAGCTTAGCAAGGGCAGGGAATAATTCACCCCTCCACTTT
CASSLARAGNNSPLHF
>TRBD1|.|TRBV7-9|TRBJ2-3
TGTGCCAGCACCTCAGGGGGTACTGAGTATTTT
CASTSGGTEYF
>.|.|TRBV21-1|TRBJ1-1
TGTGCCAGCAGGACCGGGTTTGTGCCTGAAGCTTTCTTT
CASRTGFVPEAFF
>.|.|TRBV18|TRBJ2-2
TGTGCCAGCTCAGAGGGGACGAACACCGGGGAGCTGTTTTTT
CASSEGTNTGELFF
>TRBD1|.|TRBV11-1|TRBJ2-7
TGTGCCAGCAGCTCGGGACAGCTCTCCTACGAGCAGTACTTC
CASSSGQLSYEQYF
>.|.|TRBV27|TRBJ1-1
TGTGCCAGCAGTTTCAGCCAGAACACTGAAGCTTTCTTT
CASSFSQNTEAFF